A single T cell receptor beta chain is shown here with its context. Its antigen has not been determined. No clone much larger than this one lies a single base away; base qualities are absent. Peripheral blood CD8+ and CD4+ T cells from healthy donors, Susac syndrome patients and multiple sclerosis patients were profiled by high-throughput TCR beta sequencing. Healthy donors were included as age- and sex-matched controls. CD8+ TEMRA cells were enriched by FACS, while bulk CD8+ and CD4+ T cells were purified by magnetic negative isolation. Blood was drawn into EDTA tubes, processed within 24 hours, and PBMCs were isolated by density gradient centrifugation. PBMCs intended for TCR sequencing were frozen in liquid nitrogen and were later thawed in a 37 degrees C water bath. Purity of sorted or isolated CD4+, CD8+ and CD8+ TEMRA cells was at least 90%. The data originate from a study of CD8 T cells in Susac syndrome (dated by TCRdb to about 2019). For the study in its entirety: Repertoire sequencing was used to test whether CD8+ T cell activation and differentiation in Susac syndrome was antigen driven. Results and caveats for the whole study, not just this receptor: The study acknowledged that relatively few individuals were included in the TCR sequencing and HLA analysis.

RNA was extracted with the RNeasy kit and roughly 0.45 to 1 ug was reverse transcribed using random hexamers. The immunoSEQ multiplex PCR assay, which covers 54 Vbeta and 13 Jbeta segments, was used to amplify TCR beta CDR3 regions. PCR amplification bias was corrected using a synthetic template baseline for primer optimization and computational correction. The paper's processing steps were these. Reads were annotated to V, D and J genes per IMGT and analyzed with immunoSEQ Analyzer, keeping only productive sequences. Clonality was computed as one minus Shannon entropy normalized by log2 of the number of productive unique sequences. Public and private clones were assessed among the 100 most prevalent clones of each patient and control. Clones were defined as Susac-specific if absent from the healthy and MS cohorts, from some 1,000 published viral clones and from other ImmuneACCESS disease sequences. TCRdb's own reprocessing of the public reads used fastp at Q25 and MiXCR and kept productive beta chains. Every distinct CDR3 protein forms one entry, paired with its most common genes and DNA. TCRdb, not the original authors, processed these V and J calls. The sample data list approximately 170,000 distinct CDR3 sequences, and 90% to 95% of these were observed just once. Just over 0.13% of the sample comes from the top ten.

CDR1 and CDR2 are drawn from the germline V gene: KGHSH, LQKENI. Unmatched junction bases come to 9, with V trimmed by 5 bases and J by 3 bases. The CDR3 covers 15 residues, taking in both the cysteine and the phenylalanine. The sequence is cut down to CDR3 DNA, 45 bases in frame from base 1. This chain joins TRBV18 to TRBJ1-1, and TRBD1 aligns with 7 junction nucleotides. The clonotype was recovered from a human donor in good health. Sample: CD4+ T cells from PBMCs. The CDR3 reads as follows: CASSSRQGGDTEAFF. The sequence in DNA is TGTGCCAGCTCATCTAGACAGGGCGGGGACACTGAAGCTTTCTTT. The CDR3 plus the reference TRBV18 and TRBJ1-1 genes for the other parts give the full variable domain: NAGVMQNPRHLVRRRGQEARLRCSPMKGHSHVYWYRQLPEEGLKFMVYLQKENIIDESGMPKERFSAEFPKEGPSILRIQQVVRGDSAAYFCASSSRQGGDTEAFFGQGTRLTVV.